This note documents a single T cell receptor (beta chain) sequence. Profiled with immunoSEQ multiplex PCR; TCRdb holds only in-frame clones, not every one. In the table there are about 120,000 clones, 85% to 95% of which are singletons. CDR3 length: 13 residues. V was trimmed by 3 bases and J by 4 bases, leaving 9 bases between them. The data are from a study of control samples from healthy donors and cancer patients. The sequence was obtained from a man older than 75 with head and neck cancer. Sequences were obtained from PBMCs. The gene calls are TRBV12-3 or TRBV12-4 and TRBJ1-2, with a possible D match to TRBD1 (6 bases). The CDR3 is CASSLLGGYGYTF. CDR3 sequence (DNA): TGTGCCAGCAGTTTGCTAGGGGGCTATGGCTACACCTTC.